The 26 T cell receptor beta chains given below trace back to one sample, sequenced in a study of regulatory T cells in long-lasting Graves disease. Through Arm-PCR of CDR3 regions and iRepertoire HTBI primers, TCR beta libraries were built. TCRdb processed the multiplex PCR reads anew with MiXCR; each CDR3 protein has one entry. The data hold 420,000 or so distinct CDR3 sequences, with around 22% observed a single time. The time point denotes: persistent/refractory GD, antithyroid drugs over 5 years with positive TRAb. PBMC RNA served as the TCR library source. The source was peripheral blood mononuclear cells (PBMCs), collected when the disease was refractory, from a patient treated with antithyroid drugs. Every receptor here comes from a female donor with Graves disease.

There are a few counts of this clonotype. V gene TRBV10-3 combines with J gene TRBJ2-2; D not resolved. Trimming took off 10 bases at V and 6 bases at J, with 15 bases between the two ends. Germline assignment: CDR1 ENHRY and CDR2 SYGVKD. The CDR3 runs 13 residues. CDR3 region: CATRSLLAGELFF. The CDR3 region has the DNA TGTGCCACCCGGTCCCTTTTGGCCGGGGAGCTGTTTTTT.

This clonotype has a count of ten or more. CDR3 protein: CASSRGGVDGYTF. CDR3 in DNA: TGTGCCAGCAGTCGGGGGGGTGTGGATGGCTACACCTTC. The chain combines TRBV12-3 or TRBV12-4 with TRBJ1-2, with a possible D match to TRBD1 (5 bases). This CDR3 is 13 amino acids long. V shed 5 bases and J shed 6 bases, with 13 bases lying between them.

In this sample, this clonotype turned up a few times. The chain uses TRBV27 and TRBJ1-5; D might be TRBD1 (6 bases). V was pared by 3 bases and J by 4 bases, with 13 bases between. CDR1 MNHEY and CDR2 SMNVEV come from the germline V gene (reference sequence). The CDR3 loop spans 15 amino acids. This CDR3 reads CASSFSTGINQPQHF. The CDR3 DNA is TGTGCCAGCAGTTTCTCCACAGGGATAAATCAGCCCCAGCATTTT.

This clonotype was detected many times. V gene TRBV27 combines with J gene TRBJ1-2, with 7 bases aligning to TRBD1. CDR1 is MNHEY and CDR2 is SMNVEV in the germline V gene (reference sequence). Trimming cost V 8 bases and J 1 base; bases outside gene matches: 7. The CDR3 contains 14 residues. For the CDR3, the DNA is TGTGCCAGCTCTCGACAGGGAGGTAACTATGGCTACACCTTC. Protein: CASSRQGGNYGYTF.

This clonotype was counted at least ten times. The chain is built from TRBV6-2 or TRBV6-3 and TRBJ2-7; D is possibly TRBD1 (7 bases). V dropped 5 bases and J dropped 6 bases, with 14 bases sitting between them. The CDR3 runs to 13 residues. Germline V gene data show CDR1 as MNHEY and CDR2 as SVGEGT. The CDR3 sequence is CASSMTGTGEQYF. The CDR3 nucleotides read TGTGCCAGCAGTATGACAGGGACTGGCGAGCAGTACTTC.

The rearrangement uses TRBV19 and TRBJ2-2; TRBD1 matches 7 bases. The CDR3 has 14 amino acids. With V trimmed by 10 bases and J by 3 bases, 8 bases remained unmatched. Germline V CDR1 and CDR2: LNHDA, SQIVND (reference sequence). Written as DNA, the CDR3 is TGTGCCACCAACAGGGGCTCGGACACCGGGGAGCTGTTTTTT. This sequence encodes CATNRGSDTGELFF.

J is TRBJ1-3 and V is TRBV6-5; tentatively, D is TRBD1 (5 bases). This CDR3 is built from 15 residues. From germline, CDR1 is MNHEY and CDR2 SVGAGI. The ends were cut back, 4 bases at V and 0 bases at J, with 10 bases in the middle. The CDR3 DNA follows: TGTGCCAGCAGTTTAAGAGGGGACTCTGGAAACACCATATATTTT. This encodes CASSLRGDSGNTIYF.

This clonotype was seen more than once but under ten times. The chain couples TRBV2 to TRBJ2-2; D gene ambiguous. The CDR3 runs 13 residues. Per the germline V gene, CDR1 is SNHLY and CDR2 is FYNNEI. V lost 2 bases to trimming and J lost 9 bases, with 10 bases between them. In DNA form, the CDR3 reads TGTGCCAGCAGTGAACGGCAGGTCCGGGAGCTGTTTTTT. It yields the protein CASSERQVRELFF. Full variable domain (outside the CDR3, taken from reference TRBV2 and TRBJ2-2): EPEVTQTPSHQVTQMGQEVILRCVPISNHLYFYWYRQILGQKVEFLVSFYNNEISEKSEIFDDQFSVERPDGSNFTLKIRSTKLEDSAMYFCASSERQVRELFFGEGSRLTVL.

The CDR3: CASCNLNGQGVGVNIQYF. The CDR3 nucleotides read TGTGCCAGCTGCAATCTTAACGGGCAGGGGGTGGGAGTTAACATTCAGTACTTC. The V and J genes are TRBV6-1 and TRBJ2-4; 7 bases fit TRBD1. The J segment lost 7 bases and the V segment lost 8 bases, leaving 23 bases of the junction unmatched. This CDR3 has 18 amino acids. CDR1 and CDR2 (germline): MNHNS, SASEGT.

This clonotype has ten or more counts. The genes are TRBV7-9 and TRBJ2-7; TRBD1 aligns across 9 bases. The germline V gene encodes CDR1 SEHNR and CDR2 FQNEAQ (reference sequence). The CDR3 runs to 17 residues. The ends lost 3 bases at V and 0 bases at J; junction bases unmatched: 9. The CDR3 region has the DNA TGTGCCAGCAGCTTGCCGGGACAGGGTATCGGCTCCTACGAGCAGTACTTC. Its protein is CASSLPGQGIGSYEQYF.

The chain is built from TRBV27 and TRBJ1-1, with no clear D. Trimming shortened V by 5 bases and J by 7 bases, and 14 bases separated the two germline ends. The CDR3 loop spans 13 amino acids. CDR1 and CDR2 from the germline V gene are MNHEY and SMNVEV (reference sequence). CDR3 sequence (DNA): TGTGCCAGCAGTCCCACTGAGAGGATTGAAGCTTTCTTT. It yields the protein CASSPTERIEAFF.

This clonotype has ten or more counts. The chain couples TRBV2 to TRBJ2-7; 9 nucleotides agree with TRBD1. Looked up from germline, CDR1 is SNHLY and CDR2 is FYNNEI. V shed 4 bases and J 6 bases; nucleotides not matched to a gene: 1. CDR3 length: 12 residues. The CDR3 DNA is TGTGCCAGCAGTGGGACAGGGGCCGAGCAGTACTTC. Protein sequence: CASSGTGAEQYF.

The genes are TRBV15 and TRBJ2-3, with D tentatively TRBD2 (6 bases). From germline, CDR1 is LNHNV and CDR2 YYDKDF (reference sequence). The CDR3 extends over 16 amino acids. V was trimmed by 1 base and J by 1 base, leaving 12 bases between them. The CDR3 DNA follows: TGTGCCACCAGCAGAGGGAGGGAGCGCGGCACAGATACGCAGTATTTT. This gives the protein CATSRGRERGTDTQYF. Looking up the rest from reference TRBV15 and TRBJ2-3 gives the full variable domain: DAMVIQNPRYQVTQFGKPVTLSCSQTLNHNVMYWYQQKSSQAPKLLFHYYDKDFNNEADTPDNFQSRRPNTSFCFLDIRSPGLGDTAMYLCATSRGRERGTDTQYFGPGTRLTVL.

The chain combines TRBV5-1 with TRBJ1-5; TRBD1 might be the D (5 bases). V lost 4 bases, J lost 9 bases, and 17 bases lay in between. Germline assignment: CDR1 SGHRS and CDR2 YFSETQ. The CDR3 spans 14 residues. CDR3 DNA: TGCGCCAGCAGCCCGGGGGGAGTTCTTGGGCCCCAGCATTTT. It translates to CASSPGGVLGPQHF.

The CDR3 here is CAISEQDYGYTF. DNA of the CDR3: TGTGCCATCAGTGAACAGGACTATGGCTACACCTTC. The chain recombines TRBV10-3 with TRBJ1-2; TRBD1 is a possible D gene (5 bases). Germline CDR1 ENHRY, CDR2 SYGVKD. The CDR3 is 12 residues long. V gave up 3 bases and J gave up 3 bases, with 5 bases separating them.

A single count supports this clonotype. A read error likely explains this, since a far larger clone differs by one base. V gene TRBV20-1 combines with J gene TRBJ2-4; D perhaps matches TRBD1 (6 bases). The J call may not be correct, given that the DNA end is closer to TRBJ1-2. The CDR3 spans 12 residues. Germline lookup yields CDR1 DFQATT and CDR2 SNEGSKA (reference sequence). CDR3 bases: TGCAGTGCTAAAGGGGGATATGATGGCTACACCTTC. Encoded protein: CSAKGGYDGYTF.

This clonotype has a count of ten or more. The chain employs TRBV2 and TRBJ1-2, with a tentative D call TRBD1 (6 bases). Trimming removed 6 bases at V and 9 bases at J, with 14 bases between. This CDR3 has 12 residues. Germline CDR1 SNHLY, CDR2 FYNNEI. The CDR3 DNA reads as TGTGCCAGCAGCGCCGGACAGTTTAGCTACACCTTC. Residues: CASSAGQFSYTF.

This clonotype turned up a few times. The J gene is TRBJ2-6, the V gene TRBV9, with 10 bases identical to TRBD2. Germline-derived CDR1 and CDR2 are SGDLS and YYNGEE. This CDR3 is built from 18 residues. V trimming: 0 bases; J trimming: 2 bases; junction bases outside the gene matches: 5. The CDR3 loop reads CASSVGSTSGTGANVLTF. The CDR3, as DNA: TGTGCCAGCAGCGTAGGAAGTACTAGCGGGACTGGGGCCAACGTCCTGACTTTC.

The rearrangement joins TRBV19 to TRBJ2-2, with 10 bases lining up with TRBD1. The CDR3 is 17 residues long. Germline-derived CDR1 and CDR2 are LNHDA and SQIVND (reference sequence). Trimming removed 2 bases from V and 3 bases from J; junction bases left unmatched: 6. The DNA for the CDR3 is TGTGCCAGTAGTATAAAGATGACAGGGGGCTACACCGGGGAGCTGTTTTTT. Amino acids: CASSIKMTGGYTGELFF.

The CDR3 DNA reads TGTGCCAGCAGTACTTGGGGGGGCCGGGACACAGATACGCAGTATTTT. Translating it yields CASSTWGGRDTDTQYF. The chain combines TRBV28 with TRBJ2-3, with D possibly being TRBD2 (7 bases). Germline V gene sequence: CDR1 MDHEN, CDR2 SYDVKM. The V and J ends lost 5 bases and 2 bases respectively, with 17 bases between them. The CDR3 consists of 16 residues.

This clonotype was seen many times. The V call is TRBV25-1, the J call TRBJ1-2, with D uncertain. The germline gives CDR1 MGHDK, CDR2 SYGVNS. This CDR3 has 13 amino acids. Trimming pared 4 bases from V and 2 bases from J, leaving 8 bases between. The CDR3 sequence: CASSAGANYGYTF. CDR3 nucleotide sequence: TGTGCCAGCAGTGCTGGAGCAAACTATGGCTACACCTTC.

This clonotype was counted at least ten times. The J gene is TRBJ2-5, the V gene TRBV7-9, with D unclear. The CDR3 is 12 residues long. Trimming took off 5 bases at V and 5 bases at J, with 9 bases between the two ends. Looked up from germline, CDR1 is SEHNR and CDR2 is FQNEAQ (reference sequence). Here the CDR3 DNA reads TGTGCCAGCAGCCGGGTCCCCGAGACCCAGTACTTC. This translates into CASSRVPETQYF. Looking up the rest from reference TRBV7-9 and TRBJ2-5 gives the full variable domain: DTGVSQNPRHKITKRGQNVTFRCDPISEHNRLYWYRQTLGQGPEFLTYFQNEAQLEKSRLLSDRFSAERPKGSFSTLEIQRTEQGDSAMYLCASSRVPETQYFGPGTRLLVL.

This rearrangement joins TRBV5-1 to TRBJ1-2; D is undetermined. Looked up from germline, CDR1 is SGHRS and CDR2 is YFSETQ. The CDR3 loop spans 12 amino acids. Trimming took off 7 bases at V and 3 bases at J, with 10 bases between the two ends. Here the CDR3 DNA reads TGCGCCAGCCGTCCCGGGGACTATGGCTACACCTTC. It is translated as CASRPGDYGYTF.

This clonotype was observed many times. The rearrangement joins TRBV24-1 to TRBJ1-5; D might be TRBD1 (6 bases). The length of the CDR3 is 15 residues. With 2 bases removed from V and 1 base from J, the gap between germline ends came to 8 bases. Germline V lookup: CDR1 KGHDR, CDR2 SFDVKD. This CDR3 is CATSDSGESNQPQHF. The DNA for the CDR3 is TGTGCCACCAGTGATTCAGGGGAGAGCAATCAGCCCCAGCATTTT.

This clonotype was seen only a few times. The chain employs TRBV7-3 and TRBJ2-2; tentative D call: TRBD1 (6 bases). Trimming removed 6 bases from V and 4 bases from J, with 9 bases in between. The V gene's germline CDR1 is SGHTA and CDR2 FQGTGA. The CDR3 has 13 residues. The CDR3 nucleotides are TGTGCCAGCAGGGGGGCACCCACCGGGGAGCTGTTTTTT. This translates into CASRGAPTGELFF. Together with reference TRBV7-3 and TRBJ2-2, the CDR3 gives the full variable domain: GAGVSQTPSNKVTEKGKYVELRCDPISGHTALYWYRQSLGQGPEFLIYFQGTGAADDSGLPNDRFFAVRPEGSVSTLKIQRTERGDSAVYLCASRGAPTGELFFGEGSRLTVL.

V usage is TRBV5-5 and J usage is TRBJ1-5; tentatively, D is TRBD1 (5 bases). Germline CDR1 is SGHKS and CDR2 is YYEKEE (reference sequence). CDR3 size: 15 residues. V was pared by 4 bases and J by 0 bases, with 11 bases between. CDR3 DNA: TGTGCCAGCAGCCTTGGGACTATTAGCAATCAGCCCCAGCATTTT. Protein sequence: CASSLGTISNQPQHF. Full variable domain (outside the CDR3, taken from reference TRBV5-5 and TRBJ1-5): DAGVTQSPTHLIKTRGQQVTLRCSPISGHKSVSWYQQVLGQGPQFIFQYYEKEERGRGNFPDRFSARQFPNYSSELNVNALLLGDSALYLCASSLGTISNQPQHFGDGTRLSIL.